The table lists the clone carrying this TCR beta chain with many counts. Its antigen is currently unknown. Single cDNA molecules in the library carried unique molecular identifiers attached during preparation. Authors' analysis steps: The number of TCRs in each sample had a median of about 96,000 and spanned 23,224 to 690,600. TCRdb fed the RACE reads into MiXCR, producing one record per CDR3 protein. The V and J calls and clone size are TCRdb's, not the authors'. There are some 46,000 distinct CDR3 sequences in the sample; 3.5% to 4.5% occur only once, and 1.5% to 2% lies in the top ten. The data belong to a study of human T cells and chemical hapten exposure. On the study more broadly: Across samples, TCR yields varied, mostly owing to small differences in pooled library volumes. Study-wide results and limits: The number of TCRs over 1 in 1000 frequency stayed unchanged after DPC.

Trimming shortened V by 5 bases and J by 7 bases, and 9 bases separated the two germline ends. This CDR3 spans 12 amino acids. This sample's time point: healthy volunteer bleed at 2 weeks. Unfractionated whole blood was the source from which total RNA was extracted. The chain couples TRBV12-3 or TRBV12-4 to TRBJ1-5; D gene unclear. The receptor was isolated from a female donor in good health. Some clones in this sample may be carry-over from other donors' samples. The sequenced material came from whole blood. The DNA of the CDR3 is TGTGCCAGCAGTCCCCTAGGCCAGCCCCAGCATTTT. Translated, it gives CASSPLGQPQHF.